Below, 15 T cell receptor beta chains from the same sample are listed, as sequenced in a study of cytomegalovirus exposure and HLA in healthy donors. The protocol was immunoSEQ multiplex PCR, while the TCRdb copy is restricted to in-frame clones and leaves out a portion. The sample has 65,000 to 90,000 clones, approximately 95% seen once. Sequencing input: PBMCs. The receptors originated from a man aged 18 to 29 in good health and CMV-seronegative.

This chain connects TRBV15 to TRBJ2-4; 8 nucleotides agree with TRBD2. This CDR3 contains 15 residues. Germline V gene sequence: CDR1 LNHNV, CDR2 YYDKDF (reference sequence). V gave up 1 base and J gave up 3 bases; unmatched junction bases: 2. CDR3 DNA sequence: TGTGCCACCAGCAGAGGCAGCGGGGGCAAAAACATTCAGTACTTC. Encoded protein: CATSRGSGGKNIQYF.

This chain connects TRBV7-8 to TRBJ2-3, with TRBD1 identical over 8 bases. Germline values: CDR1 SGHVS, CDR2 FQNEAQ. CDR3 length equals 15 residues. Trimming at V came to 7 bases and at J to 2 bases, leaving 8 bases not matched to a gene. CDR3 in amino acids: CASNFRTGTTDTQYF. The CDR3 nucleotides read TGTGCCAGCAACTTTAGGACAGGGACCACAGATACGCAGTATTTT.

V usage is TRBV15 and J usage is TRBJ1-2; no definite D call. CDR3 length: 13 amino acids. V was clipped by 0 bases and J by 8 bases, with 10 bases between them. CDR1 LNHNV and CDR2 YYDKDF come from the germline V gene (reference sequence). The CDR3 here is CATSRDTDSGYTF. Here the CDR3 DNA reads TGTGCCACCAGCAGAGATACCGACTCCGGCTACACCTTC.

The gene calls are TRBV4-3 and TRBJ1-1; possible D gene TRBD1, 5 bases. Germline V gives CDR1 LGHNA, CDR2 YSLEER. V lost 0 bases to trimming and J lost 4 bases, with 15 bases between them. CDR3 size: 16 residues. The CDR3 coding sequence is TGCGCCAGCAGCCAAGATAATTTTTTTAGGGGCACTGAAGCTTTCTTT. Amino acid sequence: CASSQDNFFRGTEAFF.

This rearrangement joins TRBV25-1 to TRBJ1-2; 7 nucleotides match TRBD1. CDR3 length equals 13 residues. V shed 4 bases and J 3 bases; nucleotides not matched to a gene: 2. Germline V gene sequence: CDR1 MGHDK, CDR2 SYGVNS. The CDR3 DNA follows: TGTGCCAGCAGTGCAACAGGGGACTATGGCTACACCTTC. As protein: CASSATGDYGYTF.

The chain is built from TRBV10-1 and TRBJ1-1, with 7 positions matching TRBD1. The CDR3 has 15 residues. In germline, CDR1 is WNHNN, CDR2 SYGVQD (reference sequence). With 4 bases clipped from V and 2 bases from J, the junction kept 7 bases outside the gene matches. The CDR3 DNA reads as TGCGCCAGCAGTGTCGACAGGGTGGGCAACACTGAAGCTTTCTTT. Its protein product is CASSVDRVGNTEAFF.

The CDR3 loop reads CASSIGAGINQPQHF. The CDR3, as DNA: TGTGCCAGTAGTATAGGTGCAGGTATCAATCAGCCCCAGCATTTT. The chain is built from TRBV19 and TRBJ1-5; no reliable D call. Germline V gene data show CDR1 as LNHDA and CDR2 as SQIVND (reference sequence). V lost 1 base, J lost 3 bases, and 10 bases lay in between. The length of the CDR3 is 15 residues.

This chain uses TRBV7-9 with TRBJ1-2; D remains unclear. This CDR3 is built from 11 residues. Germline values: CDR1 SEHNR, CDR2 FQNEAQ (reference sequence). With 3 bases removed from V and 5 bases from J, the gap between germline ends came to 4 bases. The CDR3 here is CASSFQYGYTF. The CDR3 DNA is TGTGCCAGCAGCTTCCAATATGGCTACACCTTC.

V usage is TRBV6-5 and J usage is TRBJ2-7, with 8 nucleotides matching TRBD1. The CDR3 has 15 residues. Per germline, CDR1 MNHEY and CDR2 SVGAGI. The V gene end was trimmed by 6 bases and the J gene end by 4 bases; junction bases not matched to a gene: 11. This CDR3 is CASSPQGAKIYEQYF. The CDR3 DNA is TGTGCCAGCAGCCCTCAGGGGGCGAAGATATACGAGCAGTACTTC.

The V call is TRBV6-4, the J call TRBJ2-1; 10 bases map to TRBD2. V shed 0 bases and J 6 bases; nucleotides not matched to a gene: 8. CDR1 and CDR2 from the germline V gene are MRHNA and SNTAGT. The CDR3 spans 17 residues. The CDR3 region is CASSDSPSGGAINEQFF. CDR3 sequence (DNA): TGTGCCAGCAGTGACTCCCCAAGCGGGGGGGCCATCAATGAGCAGTTCTTC.

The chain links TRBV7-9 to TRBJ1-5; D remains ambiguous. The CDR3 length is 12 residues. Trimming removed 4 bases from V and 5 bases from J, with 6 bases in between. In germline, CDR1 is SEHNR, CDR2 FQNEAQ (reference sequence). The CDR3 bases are TGTGCCAGCAGCTCTTCGGATCAGCCCCAGCATTTT. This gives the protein CASSSSDQPQHF.

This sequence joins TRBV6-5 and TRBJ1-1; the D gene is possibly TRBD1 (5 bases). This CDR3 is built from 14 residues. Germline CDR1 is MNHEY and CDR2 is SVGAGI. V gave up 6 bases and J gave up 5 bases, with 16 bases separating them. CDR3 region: CASRYSRVRTEAFF. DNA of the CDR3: TGTGCCAGCAGGTACAGCAGGGTCCGGACTGAAGCTTTCTTT.

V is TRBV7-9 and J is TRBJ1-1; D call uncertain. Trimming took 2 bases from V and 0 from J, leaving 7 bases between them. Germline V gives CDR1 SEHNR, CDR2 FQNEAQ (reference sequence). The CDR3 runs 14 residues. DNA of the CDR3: TGTGCCAGCAGCTTATCCGAGATGAACACTGAAGCTTTCTTT. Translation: CASSLSEMNTEAFF. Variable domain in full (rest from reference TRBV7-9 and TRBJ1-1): DTGVSQNPRHKITKRGQNVTFRCDPISEHNRLYWYRQTLGQGPEFLTYFQNEAQLEKSRLLSDRFSAERPKGSFSTLEIQRTEQGDSAMYLCASSLSEMNTEAFFGQGTRLTVV.

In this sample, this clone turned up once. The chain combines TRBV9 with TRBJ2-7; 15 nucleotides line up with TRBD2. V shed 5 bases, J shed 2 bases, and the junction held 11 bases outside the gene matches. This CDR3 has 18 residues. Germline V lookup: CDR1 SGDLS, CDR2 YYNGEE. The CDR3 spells CASSRAGTSGGLAYEQYF. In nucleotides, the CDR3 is TGTGCCAGCAGTCGCGCCGGGACTAGCGGGGGGTTAGCCTACGAGCAGTACTTC.

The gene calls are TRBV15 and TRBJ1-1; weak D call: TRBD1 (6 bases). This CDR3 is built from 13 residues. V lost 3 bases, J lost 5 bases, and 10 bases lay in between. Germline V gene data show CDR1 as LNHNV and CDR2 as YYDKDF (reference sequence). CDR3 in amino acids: CATSSVGATEAFF. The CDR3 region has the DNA TGTGCCACCAGCAGCGTGGGGGCGACTGAAGCTTTCTTT.